Each of the 23 T cell receptor beta chains below was sequenced from the same sample in a study of T cell responses to AZD1222 COVID-19 vaccine. Produced via immunoSEQ multiplex PCR; TCRdb's table is partial and in-frame only. The data show around 150,000 clones, approximately 90% seen once. The sequencing used peripheral blood, collected 28 days after the second AZD1222 dose. The receptors were sampled from an adult who received the AZD1222 COVID-19 vaccine.

The rearrangement uses TRBV6-1 and TRBJ2-3, with D perhaps TRBD2 (6 bases). V was pared by 0 bases and J by 6 bases, with 13 bases between. The CDR3 has 15 residues. Germline CDR1 is MNHNS and CDR2 is SASEGT. The DNA of the CDR3 is TGTGCCAGCAGTGAAGCGGGGGGTTGGGCGGATACGCAGTATTTT. It codes for CASSEAGGWADTQYF.

Note on this clone: The sample holds other DNA sequences that translate to the same CDR3. This chain links TRBV7-9 with TRBJ2-1; 8 bases map to TRBD2. Germline-derived CDR1 and CDR2 are SEHNR and FQNEAQ (reference sequence). This CDR3 has 16 residues. J lost 2 bases, V lost 5 bases, and 8 bases had no gene match. The CDR3 loop is CASSLSLAGTYNEQFF. As DNA, the CDR3 is TGTGCCAGCAGCCTAAGCCTAGCGGGCACCTACAATGAGCAGTTCTTC.

This sequence joins TRBV5-1 and TRBJ1-6, with D perhaps matching TRBD1 (6 bases). The germline V and J ends were trimmed by 3 bases and 10 bases, with 14 bases remaining between them. The germline V gene has CDR1 SGHRS and CDR2 YFSETQ. The CDR3 runs 14 residues. The chain's CDR3 is CASSWATGISPLHF. Written as DNA, the CDR3 is TGCGCCAGCAGCTGGGCGACAGGAATCTCACCCCTCCACTTT.

The chain is built from TRBV5-1 and TRBJ1-2, with D possibly TRBD1 on 5 matching bases. The CDR3 spans 15 residues. V shed 0 bases and J shed 1 base, with 10 bases lying between them. Germline V gene data show CDR1 as SGHRS and CDR2 as YFSETQ. CDR3 in DNA: TGCGCCAGCAGCTTGGGGGCGACAGTTAACTATGGCTACACCTTC. Translated: CASSLGATVNYGYTF. The complete variable domain, with remaining parts taken from reference TRBV5-1 and TRBJ1-2, reads KAGVTQTPRYLIKTRGQQVTLSCSPISGHRSVSWYQQTPGQGLQFLFEYFSETQRNKGNFPGRFSGRQFSNSRSEMNVSTLELGDSALYLCASSLGATVNYGYTFGSGTRLTVV.

This chain connects TRBV28 to TRBJ1-4; TRBD1 matches at 9 bases. The germline CDR1 and CDR2 sequences are MDHEN and SYDVKM. The V segment lost 3 bases and the J segment 8 bases; nucleotides outside the gene matches: 4. The CDR3 contains 14 residues. In DNA form, the CDR3 reads TGTGCCAGCAGTTTGGGACAGGGATGGGAAAAACTGTTTTTT. This encodes CASSLGQGWEKLFF.

J is TRBJ1-2 and V is TRBV27, with 7 bases identical to TRBD1. Trimming cost V 4 bases and J 3 bases; bases outside gene matches: 8. CDR3 length equals 15 residues. Germline loops: CDR1 MNHEY, CDR2 SMNVEV (reference sequence). Written as DNA, the CDR3 is TGTGCCAGCAGTTCTCTCCGACAGGGACACTATGGCTACACCTTC. Its translation is CASSSLRQGHYGYTF.

This clone appeared a few times. The CDR3 region is CASSYYGTGGSPLHF. In DNA form, the CDR3 reads TGTGCCAGTTCATACTACGGGACAGGGGGGTCACCCCTCCACTTT. V usage is TRBV19 and J usage is TRBJ1-6, with 11 bases lining up with TRBD1. Looked up from germline, CDR1 is LNHDA and CDR2 is SQIVND (reference sequence). The CDR3 has 15 amino acids. J gave up 10 bases and V 8 bases, and 10 bases lay outside the gene matches.

The genes are TRBV6-4 and TRBJ1-6; 7 nucleotides match TRBD1. Germline lookup yields CDR1 MRHNA and CDR2 SNTAGT. The CDR3 is made up of 15 amino acids. V was clipped by 6 bases and J by 5 bases; unmatched bases: 7. Written as DNA, the CDR3 is TGTGCCAGCAGAACAGGGGACGAGAATAATTCACCCCTCCACTTT. Its translation: CASRTGDENNSPLHF.

V usage is TRBV5-1 and J usage is TRBJ1-2; possibly TRBD1 for D (5 bases). CDR1 is SGHRS, CDR2 YFSETQ, per germline. Trimming took 0 bases from V and 4 from J, leaving 7 bases between them. This CDR3 contains 13 residues. DNA of the CDR3: TGCGCCAGCAGCTTGGACGGGGGCTATGGCTACACCTTC. Translating gives CASSLDGGYGYTF.

The V call is TRBV27, the J call TRBJ2-1; either TRBD1 or TRBD2 may fit D (6 bases each). CDR1 MNHEY and CDR2 SMNVEV come from the germline V gene (reference sequence). Trimming pared 8 bases from V and 8 bases from J, leaving 13 bases between. The CDR3 consists of 12 residues. The chain's CDR3 is CASSQRGDEQFF. DNA of the CDR3: TGTGCCAGCTCCCAAAGGGGGGATGAGCAGTTCTTC.

V is TRBV11-2 and J is TRBJ2-1, with D possibly TRBD2 on 7 matching bases. V lost 3 bases to trimming and J lost 11 bases, with 17 bases between them. CDR3 size: 14 residues. Germline-derived CDR1 and CDR2 are SGHAT and FQNNGV. The CDR3 protein is CASSLGGPSEKQFF. The CDR3 DNA sequence: TGTGCCAGCAGCTTGGGGGGGCCATCGGAAAAGCAGTTCTTC.

J is TRBJ2-5 and V is TRBV12-5; weak D call: TRBD2 (6 bases). The V end was cut by 3 bases, the J end by 0 bases, with 11 bases between. The length of the CDR3 is 15 residues. Germline CDR1 LGHNT, CDR2 FRNRAP. The CDR3 protein is CASGFPGGNQETQYF. CDR3 nucleotide sequence: TGTGCTAGTGGTTTCCCCGGGGGAAACCAAGAGACCCAGTACTTC.

This sequence joins TRBV2 and TRBJ1-2; D not resolved. This CDR3 region has 14 residues. The germline gives CDR1 SNHLY, CDR2 FYNNEI. The germline V and J ends were trimmed by 6 bases and 4 bases, with 15 bases remaining between them. This chain's CDR3 is CASREQRLGYGYTF. CDR3 coding DNA: TGTGCCAGCAGGGAACAGCGCTTGGGCTATGGCTACACCTTC.

V gene TRBV27 combines with J gene TRBJ1-2, with D tentatively TRBD1 (5 bases). V lost 3 bases and J 0 bases, leaving 11 bases between the germline ends. This CDR3 is built from 15 residues. Per germline, CDR1 MNHEY and CDR2 SMNVEV (reference sequence). In DNA form, the CDR3 reads TGTGCCAGCAGTTTTACAGGCCAAGCTAACTATGGCTACACCTTC. Translating gives CASSFTGQANYGYTF.

The chain links TRBV5-1 to TRBJ1-1; unclear D gene. Germline CDR1 SGHRS, CDR2 YFSETQ. V lost 4 bases and J 0 bases, leaving 7 bases between the germline ends. The CDR3 runs 13 residues. This CDR3 is CASSPEMNTEAFF. The CDR3 DNA follows: TGCGCCAGCAGCCCAGAGATGAACACTGAAGCTTTCTTT.

This chain joins TRBV7-9 and TRBJ2-5, with a weak D call TRBD2 (7 bases). Trimming took off 6 bases at V and 4 bases at J, with 21 bases between the two ends. This CDR3 contains 16 residues. Germline V CDR1 and CDR2: SEHNR, FQNEAQ (reference sequence). Here the CDR3 reads CASRWGALRGAETQYF. The DNA for the CDR3 is TGTGCCAGCAGATGGGGGGCCCTACGGGGGGCAGAGACCCAGTACTTC.

The CDR3 nucleotides are TGTGCCAGCAGTGTAGGGACAGCTGACAATGAGCAGTTCTTC. Translating it yields CASSVGTADNEQFF. This chain uses TRBV2 with TRBJ2-1; 7 bases match TRBD1. J was trimmed by 5 bases and V by 4 bases; bases with no gene match: 5. The CDR3 consists of 14 residues. Germline CDR1 and CDR2: SNHLY and FYNNEI.

Here the CDR3 DNA reads TGTGCCAGCAGCCTAAGAGGGTCTGCGTCCTACAATGAGCAGTTCTTC. This translates into CASSLRGSASYNEQFF. This chain uses TRBV11-3 with TRBJ2-1, with D tentatively TRBD2 (5 bases). Trimming shortened V by 5 bases and J by 1 base, and 15 bases separated the two germline ends. The CDR3 loop spans 16 amino acids. Germline CDR1 is SGHNT and CDR2 is YENEEA.

The chain carries TRBV3-1 (or the pseudogene TRBV3-2) and TRBJ2-7; 8 bases map to TRBD1. This CDR3 has 15 amino acids. Trimming took 6 bases from V and 4 from J; bases not matched to a gene: 11. From germline, CDR1 is LGHDT and CDR2 YNNKEL (reference sequence). The CDR3 DNA follows: TGTGCCAGCAGTCGAGGAGCAGGGGGCGCGTACGAGCAGTACTTC. Encoded protein: CASSRGAGGAYEQYF.

V and J are TRBV5-1 and TRBJ1-2, with TRBD1 identical over 7 bases. The CDR3 is 15 amino acids. Germline CDR1 reads SGHRS; CDR2 reads YFSETQ. V shed 0 bases and J 7 bases; nucleotides not matched to a gene: 9. The CDR3 DNA reads as TGCGCCAGCAGCTTGGACGAGGGGGCAATTCGTGGCTACACCTTC. It encodes CASSLDEGAIRGYTF.

This clone came up once. The rearrangement uses TRBV7-9 and TRBJ1-1; weak D call: TRBD1 (5 bases). Between the trimmed V and J ends, which lost 5 bases and 5 bases, there was a span of 21 bases. The CDR3 runs to 16 residues. CDR1 SEHNR and CDR2 FQNEAQ come from the germline V gene (reference sequence). The DNA for the CDR3 is TGTGCCAGCAGCCCTCTCTGGGCAGGGACGAGAACTGAAGCTTTCTTT. It encodes CASSPLWAGTRTEAFF.

The rearrangement joins TRBV5-4 to TRBJ2-7; 8 nucleotides agree with TRBD1. Germline CDR1 SGHNT, CDR2 YYREEE (reference sequence). The CDR3 totals 13 residues. The trim removed 4 bases at V and 5 bases at J, leaving 5 bases unmatched. The CDR3 loop is CASSKPGGDEQYF. The CDR3 coding sequence is TGTGCCAGCAGCAAGCCAGGGGGCGACGAGCAGTACTTC. Full variable domain (remainder filled in from reference TRBV5-4 and TRBJ2-7): ETGVTQSPTHLIKTRGQQVTLRCSSQSGHNTVSWYQQALGQGPQFIFQYYREEENGRGNFPPRFSGLQFPNYSSELNVNALELDDSALYLCASSKPGGDEQYFGPGTRLTVT.

The chain is built from TRBV7-3 and TRBJ2-7; no clear D gene. Looked up from germline, CDR1 is SGHTA and CDR2 is FQGTGA. V lost 4 bases, J lost 6 bases, and 13 bases lay in between. The CDR3 is made up of 13 amino acids. CDR3 DNA: TGTGCCAGCAGCTCGACACCTTTAGGCGAGCAGTACTTC. It yields the protein CASSSTPLGEQYF.